This T cell receptor (beta chain) was found in a study of T cell changes during pregnancy in multiple sclerosis. The CDR3 runs to 17 residues. Trimming at V came to 5 bases and at J to 4 bases, leaving 10 bases not matched to a gene. Germline lookup yields CDR1 SGHTA and CDR2 FQGNSA. This clone was seen a handful of times. Libraries were prepared by immunoSEQ multiplex PCR; TCRdb keeps only in-frame clonotypes and omits some of them. The sample shows tens of thousands of clones, more than 85% of them seen only once. The TCR was taken from a female donor with multiple sclerosis, enrolled in a pregnancy study. Here the sequenced sample was CD8+ T cells from peripheral blood mononuclear cells, taken after pregnancy. This chain uses TRBV7-2 with TRBJ2-5; 13 nucleotides agree with TRBD2. In DNA, the CDR3 is TGTGCCAGCAGCCCCACAGGGACTAGCGGGATAGGAGAGACCCAGTACTTC. Translation gives CASSPTGTSGIGETQYF.